Each of the 4 T cell receptor beta chains below was sequenced from the same sample in a study of spatial heterogeneity in lung cancer. Each CDR3 protein is one row after TCRdb ran MiXCR on the 5' RACE reads. Of about 50,000 distinct CDR3 sequences in the sample, around 7% were seen once. Time point meaning: blood at routine non-recurrence follow-up after resection. Sequencing was performed on whole RNA extracted from tumor and nontumor lung tissue, or from frozen PBMC, and the material was left unsorted. The sample in question was PBMCs, obtained at follow-up. These receptors were obtained from a female donor with early-stage non-small cell lung cancer.

The chain recombines TRBV5-6 with TRBJ1-3; D possibly corresponds to TRBD1 (5 bases). The CDR3 length is 18 residues. Looked up from germline, CDR1 is SGHDT and CDR2 is YYEEEE. With 2 bases removed from V and 0 bases from J, the gap between germline ends came to 18 bases. This chain's CDR3 is CASSLRPGPSRSGNTIYF. CDR3 bases: TGTGCCAGCAGCTTACGACCGGGACCCTCACGCTCTGGAAACACCATATATTTT.

The chain uses TRBV30 and TRBJ2-7; no clear D gene. The V gene lost 0 bases and the J gene lost 1 base, with 10 bases spanning the gap. The CDR3 is 14 residues long. From germline, CDR1 is GTSNPN and CDR2 SVGIG (reference sequence). CDR3 in DNA: TGTGCCTGGAGTGTACCCCTACCGTCCTACGAGCAGTACTTC. Encoded protein: CAWSVPLPSYEQYF.

This clonotype has ten or more counts. The chain links TRBV6-5 to TRBJ1-1; D unclear. The CDR3 runs to 13 residues. V was cut by 0 bases and J by 1 base, with 3 bases left in between. Per germline, CDR1 MNHEY and CDR2 SVGAGI. CDR3 region: CASSYSENTEAFF. The CDR3 nucleotides read TGTGCCAGCAGTTACTCGGAGAACACTGAAGCTTTCTTT.

This clonotype was counted at least ten times. The chain uses TRBV5-1 and TRBJ1-1; D not certain. The CDR3 loop spans 14 amino acids. The V end lost 5 bases, the J end lost 0 bases, and 11 bases lay between the germline ends. Germline V gives CDR1 SGHRS, CDR2 YFSETQ. The CDR3 protein is CASRVGNMNTEAFF. Written as DNA, the CDR3 is TGCGCCAGCAGGGTCGGGAACATGAACACTGAAGCTTTCTTT.